These 13 T cell receptor beta chains share one sample of origin, sequenced in a study of CD8 T cells in ankylosing spondylitis. A single record per CDR3 protein comes from TCRdb applying MiXCR to the 5' RACE reads. Of roughly 250,000 distinct CDR3 sequences in the sample, less than 10% were seen once. The specimen was blood, either unsorted or a sorted T cell fraction (not recorded which). The origin of the receptors is a male donor with ankylosing spondylitis or in good health (not recorded which).

This clonotype appeared a few times. V gene TRBV7-3 combines with J gene TRBJ2-5; TRBD2 matches at 9 bases. This CDR3 is 15 amino acids long. V lost 5 bases, J lost 4 bases, and 8 bases stayed unmatched. Germline assignment: CDR1 SGHTA and CDR2 FQGTGA. CDR3: CASSPAGGPGETQYF. The CDR3 DNA follows: TGTGCCAGCAGCCCCGCGGGGGGGCCGGGAGAGACCCAGTACTTC.

This clonotype was recorded at least ten times. The CDR3 DNA is TGTGCCTGGAGTACAGGGACAGGGAGCTTGGCTGAAGCTTTCTTT. Translation gives CAWSTGTGSLAEAFF. This rearrangement joins TRBV30 to TRBJ1-1; 9 bases agree with TRBD1. Trimming at V came to 2 bases and at J to 6 bases, leaving 10 bases not matched to a gene. In germline, CDR1 is GTSNPN, CDR2 SVGIG (reference sequence). The CDR3 contains 15 residues.

At least ten counts were recorded for this clonotype. V usage is TRBV5-1 and J usage is TRBJ2-2; no firm D call. CDR3 length: 15 residues. The germline V gene encodes CDR1 SGHRS and CDR2 YFSETQ. Trimming cost V 0 bases and J 1 base, with 7 bases left between them. CDR3 region: CASSLEIKNTGELFF. DNA of the CDR3: TGCGCCAGCAGCTTGGAAATTAAGAACACCGGGGAGCTGTTTTTT.

The table lists this clonotype with many counts. The V and J genes are TRBV9 and TRBJ1-1, with 10 positions matching TRBD1. This CDR3 is built from 15 residues. Germline loops: CDR1 SGDLS, CDR2 YYNGEE. Trimming cost V 4 bases and J 2 bases; bases outside gene matches: 5. The CDR3 spells CASSQGQGSNTEAFF. CDR3 nucleotide sequence: TGTGCCAGCAGCCAGGGACAGGGGAGTAACACTGAAGCTTTCTTT.

About this clonotype: A much bigger clone sits one base away, suggesting this may be a read error. CDR3 loop: CSVEEEAGGADTQYF. CDR3 in DNA: TGCAGCGTTGAAGAGGAGGCAGGGGGGGCAGATACGCAGTATTTT. The chain recombines TRBV29-1 with TRBJ2-3; tentatively, D is TRBD1 or TRBD2 (7 bases each). The CDR3 is 15 residues long. V lost 0 bases and J lost 4, with 14 bases in between. CDR1 is SQVTM and CDR2 is ANQGSEA in the germline V gene.

This clonotype was seen many times. The chain employs TRBV20-1 and TRBJ1-1, with D maybe TRBD1 (5 bases). The germline gives CDR1 DFQATT, CDR2 SNEGSKA (reference sequence). CDR3 size: 13 residues. DNA for the CDR3: TGCAGAGGGCGGGGCGGGATTGACACTGAAGCTTTCTTT. This sequence encodes CRGRGGIDTEAFF.

This clonotype was counted between two and nine times. The CDR3 loop is CSVERPDAYNEQFF. The CDR3 region has the DNA TGCAGTGTCGAACGCCCAGACGCCTACAATGAGCAGTTCTTC. The genes are TRBV20-1 and TRBJ2-1; D is ambiguous. From germline, CDR1 is DFQATT and CDR2 SNEGSKA (reference sequence). V shed 7 bases and J shed 2 bases, with 15 bases lying between them. This CDR3 region has 14 residues.

This clonotype was detected ten times or more. This rearrangement joins TRBV4-3 to TRBJ1-6; D call uncertain. V lost 0 bases and J lost 0, with 15 bases in between. The CDR3 is 19 residues long. Germline assignment: CDR1 LGHNA and CDR2 YSLEER. In DNA form, the CDR3 reads TGCGCCAGCAGCCAAGATATGGCAGCCTTCGACTCCTATAATTCACCCCTCCACTTT. As protein: CASSQDMAAFDSYNSPLHF.

This clonotype has at least ten counts. The chain recombines TRBV12-3 or TRBV12-4 with TRBJ1-1; D unresolved. Trimming pared 10 bases from V and 0 bases from J, leaving 12 bases between. The CDR3 extends over 13 amino acids. In DNA, the CDR3 is TGTGCCACCTCCGATGGGTTGAACACTGAAGCTTTCTTT. Its translation: CATSDGLNTEAFF.

Concerning this clonotype: A much bigger clone sits one base away, suggesting this may be a read error. V is TRBV12-3 or TRBV12-4 and J is TRBJ1-1; D possibly corresponds to TRBD1 (6 bases). The CDR3 spans 14 residues. The CDR3 here is CTSSSPRGVTEAFF. The CDR3 DNA reads TGTACCAGCAGCTCCCCTAGGGGGGTCACTGAAGCTTTCTTT.

In this sample, this clonotype turned up a few times. V usage is TRBV18 and J usage is TRBJ2-7, with D tentatively TRBD2 (6 bases). The CDR3 loop spans 13 amino acids. Trimming removed 6 bases at V and 5 bases at J, with 14 bases between. Germline V gene sequence: CDR1 KGHSH, CDR2 LQKENI. The CDR3 reads CASSPMEGNEQYF. In DNA, the CDR3 is TGTGCCAGCTCCCCGATGGAGGGTAACGAGCAGTACTTC.

This clonotype has ten or more counts. The rearrangement joins TRBV18 to TRBJ1-3; 8 positions agree with TRBD1. Germline CDR1 is KGHSH and CDR2 is LQKENI. The CDR3 spans 16 residues. With 0 bases clipped from V and 5 bases from J, the junction kept 6 bases outside the gene matches. CDR3 in amino acids: CASSPPMGTGRNTIYF. The CDR3 DNA reads as TGTGCCAGCTCACCACCGATGGGGACAGGAAGAAACACCATATATTTT.

This clonotype has at least ten counts. J is TRBJ2-3 and V is TRBV7-2; the D call may be TRBD1 or TRBD2 (6 bases each). CDR1 and CDR2 (germline): SGHTA, FQGNSA. CDR3 size: 15 residues. The V end lost 6 bases, the J end lost 10 bases, and 23 bases lay between the germline ends. CDR3 coding DNA: TGTGCCAGCAGGGTAGGGGGAGGTCAGCGGAAGGCGCAGTATTTT. Its translation is CASRVGGGQRKAQYF.